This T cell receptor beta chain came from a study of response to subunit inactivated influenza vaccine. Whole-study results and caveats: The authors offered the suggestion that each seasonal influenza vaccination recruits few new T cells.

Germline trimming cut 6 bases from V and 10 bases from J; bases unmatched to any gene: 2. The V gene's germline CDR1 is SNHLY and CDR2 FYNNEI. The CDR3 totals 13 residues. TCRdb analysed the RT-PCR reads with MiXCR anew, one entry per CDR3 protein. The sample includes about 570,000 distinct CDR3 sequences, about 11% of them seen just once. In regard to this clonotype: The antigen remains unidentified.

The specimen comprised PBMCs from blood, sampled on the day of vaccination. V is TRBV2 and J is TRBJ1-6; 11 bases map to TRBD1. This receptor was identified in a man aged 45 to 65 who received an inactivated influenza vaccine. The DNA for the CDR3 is TGTGCCAGCAGCAGGACAGGGGGCTCACCCCTCCACTTT. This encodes CASSRTGGSPLHF.